A selection of T cell receptor beta chains follows, all from one sample in a study of CD8 T cells in Susac syndrome. From the immunoSEQ multiplex PCR reads, TCRdb called clonotypes with MiXCR, one entry per CDR3 protein. The data contain 150,000 to 200,000 distinct CDR3 sequences, roughly 96% of them singletons. The sequencing sample was made of CD4+ T cells from PBMCs. The receptors stem from a human donor with multiple sclerosis. CDR3s include the opening cysteine and the closing phenylalanine or tryptophan. Fields, in order: V gene, D gene, J gene, clone size, CDR3 DNA, CDR3 protein. A D gene is named only where the DNA matches it firmly. Some rows mark clone size as missing; the rest say once, few, many or name a class of expanded clone.

v_call: TRBV14
d_call: .
j_call: TRBJ1-1
clone_size: .
cdr3_nt: TGTGCCAGCAGCCAAGAACTGTGGGGGCTCGGAGGAGAAGCTTTCTTT
cdr3_aa: CASSQELWGLGGEAFF

v_call: TRBV15
d_call: .
j_call: TRBJ1-1
clone_size: .
cdr3_nt: TGTGCCACCAGCACCCGCCAGAACACTGAAGCTTTCTTT
cdr3_aa: CATSTRQNTEAFF

v_call: TRBV2
d_call: .
j_call: TRBJ1-2
clone_size: .
cdr3_nt: TGTGCCAGCAGTGAAGTGGGAGGGGCGCACTATGGCTACACCTTC
cdr3_aa: CASSEVGGAHYGYTF

v_call: TRBV3-1
d_call: .
j_call: TRBJ2-1
clone_size: .
cdr3_nt: TGTGCCAGCTCCCCAACCGCTACCTCCTACAATGAGCAGTTCTTC
cdr3_aa: CASSPTATSYNEQFF

v_call: TRBV9
d_call: .
j_call: TRBJ2-7
clone_size: .
cdr3_nt: TGTGCCAGCAGCCCGGCCCTACGGTCCTCCTACGAGCAGTACTTC
cdr3_aa: CASSPALRSSYEQYF

v_call: TRBV6-2/TRBV6-3
d_call: TRBD2
j_call: TRBJ2-7
clone_size: .
cdr3_nt: TGTGCCAGCAGTTACGGGGGGCTAGCGGGGTACGAGCAGTACTTC
cdr3_aa: CASSYGGLAGYEQYF

v_call: TRBV29-1
d_call: .
j_call: TRBJ1-1
clone_size: .
cdr3_nt: TGCAGCGTTGAAGGGACATTAAGCACTGAAGCTTTCTTT
cdr3_aa: CSVEGTLSTEAFF

v_call: TRBV20-1
d_call: .
j_call: TRBJ2-3
clone_size: once
cdr3_nt: TGCAGTGCTAGCCAGACGCCCCGGACCACAGATACGCAGTATTTT
cdr3_aa: CSASQTPRTTDTQYF

v_call: TRBV18
d_call: TRBD1
j_call: TRBJ1-2
clone_size: .
cdr3_nt: TGTGCCAGCTCTCCGCAGGGGGCAGGCTACACCTTC
cdr3_aa: CASSPQGAGYTF

v_call: TRBV29-1
d_call: .
j_call: TRBJ2-2
clone_size: .
cdr3_nt: TGCAGCGCTGTAACATGGGGCTTGAGCACCGGGGAGCTGTTTTTT
cdr3_aa: CSAVTWGLSTGELFF

v_call: TRBV30
d_call: .
j_call: TRBJ2-1
clone_size: .
cdr3_nt: TGTGCCTGGATTTTGGCATGGAATGAGCAGTTCTTC
cdr3_aa: CAWILAWNEQFF

v_call: TRBV7-9
d_call: .
j_call: TRBJ2-7
clone_size: .
cdr3_nt: TGTGCCAGCAGCCCTAGGGCGGGGCCCCCCTACGAGCAGTACTTC
cdr3_aa: CASSPRAGPPYEQYF

v_call: TRBV27
d_call: .
j_call: TRBJ1-4
clone_size: .
cdr3_nt: TGTGCCAGCAGTTTTACTAATGAAAAACTGTTTTTT
cdr3_aa: CASSFTNEKLFF

v_call: TRBV27
d_call: .
j_call: TRBJ2-6
clone_size: .
cdr3_nt: TGTGCCAGCAGTTTGAACCAGGGCGGGGCCAACGTCCTGACTTTC
cdr3_aa: CASSLNQGGANVLTF

v_call: TRBV5-1
d_call: TRBD1
j_call: TRBJ1-4
clone_size: .
cdr3_nt: TGCGCCAGCAGCTTGCAGGGGGCACTGAGTGAAAAACTGTTTTTT
cdr3_aa: CASSLQGALSEKLFF

v_call: TRBV12-3/TRBV12-4
d_call: .
j_call: TRBJ1-1
clone_size: .
cdr3_nt: TGTGCCAGCAGTACCAGGGGATTGGGGACTGAAGCTTTCTTT
cdr3_aa: CASSTRGLGTEAFF

v_call: TRBV27
d_call: .
j_call: TRBJ2-7
clone_size: .
cdr3_nt: TGTGCCAGCAGCCAGGGGCAAGGCTACGAGCAGTACTTC
cdr3_aa: CASSQGQGYEQYF

v_call: TRBV9
d_call: .
j_call: TRBJ1-2
clone_size: .
cdr3_nt: TGTGCCAGCAGCGTAGATCCGGGTGTCTATGGCTACACCTTC
cdr3_aa: CASSVDPGVYGYTF

v_call: TRBV3-1
d_call: .
j_call: TRBJ2-3
clone_size: .
cdr3_nt: TGTGCCAGCAGCCAAGCAGGCAGGGCTGGAGATACGCAGTATTTT
cdr3_aa: CASSQAGRAGDTQYF

v_call: TRBV28
d_call: .
j_call: TRBJ2-1
clone_size: .
cdr3_nt: TGTGCCAGCAGTTTAAGCGCAATCTCCTACAATGAGCAGTTCTTC
cdr3_aa: CASSLSAISYNEQFF

v_call: TRBV5-1
d_call: .
j_call: TRBJ2-3
clone_size: .
cdr3_nt: TGCGCCAGCAGCTTGGGTCTGGAGGTGGTGGATACGCAGTATTTT
cdr3_aa: CASSLGLEVVDTQYF

v_call: TRBV18
d_call: .
j_call: TRBJ2-2
clone_size: .
cdr3_nt: TGTGCCAGCTCACCACTACAGCCCGGGGAGCTGTTTTTT
cdr3_aa: CASSPLQPGELFF

v_call: TRBV20-1
d_call: .
j_call: TRBJ2-5
clone_size: .
cdr3_nt: TGCAGTGCCAAGGGGGGACTGGAGACCCAGTACTTC
cdr3_aa: CSAKGGLETQYF

v_call: TRBV20-1
d_call: TRBD1
j_call: TRBJ1-5
clone_size: .
cdr3_nt: TGCAGTGCCCGACAGGGGGAACAGCCCCAGCATTTT
cdr3_aa: CSARQGEQPQHF

v_call: TRBV20-1
d_call: TRBD2
j_call: TRBJ2-4
clone_size: .
cdr3_nt: TGCAGTGCACCCGGGACTAGCGGGAGTGGGGCCAAAAACATTCAGTACTTC
cdr3_aa: CSAPGTSGSGAKNIQYF

v_call: TRBV12-3/TRBV12-4
d_call: .
j_call: TRBJ1-2
clone_size: few
cdr3_nt: TGTGCCAGCAGTTTAGGGCAGGACTATGGCTACACCTTC
cdr3_aa: CASSLGQDYGYTF

v_call: TRBV3-1
d_call: TRBD2
j_call: TRBJ2-7
clone_size: .
cdr3_nt: TGTGCCAGCAGCCCCGGGACTAGCGGGAGTTTTGTGAACTTC
cdr3_aa: CASSPGTSGSFVNF

v_call: TRBV12-5
d_call: TRBD1
j_call: TRBJ2-7
clone_size: .
cdr3_nt: TGTGCTAGTGGTTTGAACAGGGGGAACAACGAGCAGTACTTC
cdr3_aa: CASGLNRGNNEQYF

v_call: TRBV5-1
d_call: .
j_call: TRBJ2-5
clone_size: .
cdr3_nt: TGCGCCAGCAGCAGGGAGATGCAAGAGACCCAGTACTTC
cdr3_aa: CASSREMQETQYF

v_call: TRBV19
d_call: .
j_call: TRBJ1-2
clone_size: .
cdr3_nt: TGTGCCAGTAGTAGACGGGCCCTGGCCTACACCTTC
cdr3_aa: CASSRRALAYTF

v_call: TRBV19
d_call: .
j_call: TRBJ1-1
clone_size: once
cdr3_nt: TGTGCCAGTAGTATGGACACTGAAGCTTTCTTT
cdr3_aa: CASSMDTEAFF

v_call: TRBV12-3/TRBV12-4
d_call: .
j_call: TRBJ1-6
clone_size: .
cdr3_nt: TGTGCCAGCAGTCCCCTGGGGCCCCTCCACTTT
cdr3_aa: CASSPLGPLHF

v_call: TRBV29-1
d_call: TRBD2
j_call: TRBJ2-7
clone_size: .
cdr3_nt: TGCAGCGTTGGGCGGGAGTTGGGTGAGCAGTACTTC
cdr3_aa: CSVGRELGEQYF

v_call: TRBV12-3/TRBV12-4
d_call: .
j_call: TRBJ2-2
clone_size: .
cdr3_nt: TGTGCCAGCGCTACTCGGACAGTAAACACCGGGGAGCTGTTTTTT
cdr3_aa: CASATRTVNTGELFF

v_call: TRBV30
d_call: .
j_call: TRBJ2-5
clone_size: .
cdr3_nt: TGTGCCTGGAGGCGGATAGAGACCCAGTACTTC
cdr3_aa: CAWRRIETQYF

v_call: TRBV7-8
d_call: .
j_call: TRBJ2-5
clone_size: .
cdr3_nt: TGTGCCAGCAGCTTGGGGGAGGTTCTGATAAAGACCCAGTACTTC
cdr3_aa: CASSLGEVLIKTQYF

v_call: TRBV24-1
d_call: TRBD1
j_call: TRBJ2-2
clone_size: .
cdr3_nt: TGTGCCACCAGTGAACCCGGGACAGGGCAAGTCGGGGAGCTGTTTTTT
cdr3_aa: CATSEPGTGQVGELFF

v_call: TRBV30
d_call: .
j_call: TRBJ1-1
clone_size: .
cdr3_nt: TGTGCCTCTAGGGCTGGGCCCACTGAAGCTTTCTTT
cdr3_aa: CASRAGPTEAFF

v_call: TRBV2
d_call: .
j_call: TRBJ2-1
clone_size: .
cdr3_nt: TGTGCCAGCAGTGGGGAGGGGGGCGATGAGCAGTTCTTC
cdr3_aa: CASSGEGGDEQFF

v_call: TRBV15
d_call: .
j_call: TRBJ2-7
clone_size: .
cdr3_nt: TGTGCCTCCCGGGCGGCAGGCGACCGCGAGCAGTACTTC
cdr3_aa: CASRAAGDREQYF

v_call: TRBV14
d_call: TRBD1
j_call: TRBJ1-1
clone_size: .
cdr3_nt: TGTGCCAGCAGCCCACTTGGACAGGACCACCGGGCTTTCTTT
cdr3_aa: CASSPLGQDHRAFF

v_call: TRBV20-1
d_call: TRBD1
j_call: TRBJ2-7
clone_size: .
cdr3_nt: TGCAGTGCTATCGGGACAGGGAAACCCTACGAGCAGTACTTC
cdr3_aa: CSAIGTGKPYEQYF

v_call: TRBV20-1
d_call: TRBD1
j_call: TRBJ1-6
clone_size: .
cdr3_nt: TGCAGTGCACGACAGGGGGCACGCAATTCACCCCTCCACTTT
cdr3_aa: CSARQGARNSPLHF

v_call: TRBV5-1
d_call: .
j_call: TRBJ2-1
clone_size: .
cdr3_nt: TGCGCCAGCAGCTTGGAGGCAGGTTACAATGAGCAGTTCTTC
cdr3_aa: CASSLEAGYNEQFF

v_call: TRBV3-1
d_call: .
j_call: TRBJ2-5
clone_size: .
cdr3_nt: TGTGCCAGCAGCCAAGGTGGCTCACTCCGAGAGACCCAGTACTTC
cdr3_aa: CASSQGGSLRETQYF

v_call: TRBV7-7
d_call: .
j_call: TRBJ2-5
clone_size: once
cdr3_nt: TGTGCTAGCAGCGAACAGGGATCTGGAGAGACCCAGTACTTC
cdr3_aa: CASSEQGSGETQYF

v_call: TRBV27
d_call: .
j_call: TRBJ2-3
clone_size: .
cdr3_nt: TGTGCCAGCAGTTTATATGGGGGGCCAGATACGCAGTATTTT
cdr3_aa: CASSLYGGPDTQYF

v_call: TRBV2
d_call: .
j_call: TRBJ2-2
clone_size: .
cdr3_nt: TGTGCCAGCACGGACAATAAGCCCGGCGGGGAGCTGTTTTTT
cdr3_aa: CASTDNKPGGELFF

v_call: TRBV19
d_call: .
j_call: TRBJ2-3
clone_size: .
cdr3_nt: TGTGCCACCCAAAGTTTCGATACGCAGTATTTT
cdr3_aa: CATQSFDTQYF

v_call: TRBV7-2
d_call: .
j_call: TRBJ1-1
clone_size: .
cdr3_nt: TGTGCCAGCAGCCGACCCGGAGCGACAGCTTTCACTGAAGCTTTCTTT
cdr3_aa: CASSRPGATAFTEAFF